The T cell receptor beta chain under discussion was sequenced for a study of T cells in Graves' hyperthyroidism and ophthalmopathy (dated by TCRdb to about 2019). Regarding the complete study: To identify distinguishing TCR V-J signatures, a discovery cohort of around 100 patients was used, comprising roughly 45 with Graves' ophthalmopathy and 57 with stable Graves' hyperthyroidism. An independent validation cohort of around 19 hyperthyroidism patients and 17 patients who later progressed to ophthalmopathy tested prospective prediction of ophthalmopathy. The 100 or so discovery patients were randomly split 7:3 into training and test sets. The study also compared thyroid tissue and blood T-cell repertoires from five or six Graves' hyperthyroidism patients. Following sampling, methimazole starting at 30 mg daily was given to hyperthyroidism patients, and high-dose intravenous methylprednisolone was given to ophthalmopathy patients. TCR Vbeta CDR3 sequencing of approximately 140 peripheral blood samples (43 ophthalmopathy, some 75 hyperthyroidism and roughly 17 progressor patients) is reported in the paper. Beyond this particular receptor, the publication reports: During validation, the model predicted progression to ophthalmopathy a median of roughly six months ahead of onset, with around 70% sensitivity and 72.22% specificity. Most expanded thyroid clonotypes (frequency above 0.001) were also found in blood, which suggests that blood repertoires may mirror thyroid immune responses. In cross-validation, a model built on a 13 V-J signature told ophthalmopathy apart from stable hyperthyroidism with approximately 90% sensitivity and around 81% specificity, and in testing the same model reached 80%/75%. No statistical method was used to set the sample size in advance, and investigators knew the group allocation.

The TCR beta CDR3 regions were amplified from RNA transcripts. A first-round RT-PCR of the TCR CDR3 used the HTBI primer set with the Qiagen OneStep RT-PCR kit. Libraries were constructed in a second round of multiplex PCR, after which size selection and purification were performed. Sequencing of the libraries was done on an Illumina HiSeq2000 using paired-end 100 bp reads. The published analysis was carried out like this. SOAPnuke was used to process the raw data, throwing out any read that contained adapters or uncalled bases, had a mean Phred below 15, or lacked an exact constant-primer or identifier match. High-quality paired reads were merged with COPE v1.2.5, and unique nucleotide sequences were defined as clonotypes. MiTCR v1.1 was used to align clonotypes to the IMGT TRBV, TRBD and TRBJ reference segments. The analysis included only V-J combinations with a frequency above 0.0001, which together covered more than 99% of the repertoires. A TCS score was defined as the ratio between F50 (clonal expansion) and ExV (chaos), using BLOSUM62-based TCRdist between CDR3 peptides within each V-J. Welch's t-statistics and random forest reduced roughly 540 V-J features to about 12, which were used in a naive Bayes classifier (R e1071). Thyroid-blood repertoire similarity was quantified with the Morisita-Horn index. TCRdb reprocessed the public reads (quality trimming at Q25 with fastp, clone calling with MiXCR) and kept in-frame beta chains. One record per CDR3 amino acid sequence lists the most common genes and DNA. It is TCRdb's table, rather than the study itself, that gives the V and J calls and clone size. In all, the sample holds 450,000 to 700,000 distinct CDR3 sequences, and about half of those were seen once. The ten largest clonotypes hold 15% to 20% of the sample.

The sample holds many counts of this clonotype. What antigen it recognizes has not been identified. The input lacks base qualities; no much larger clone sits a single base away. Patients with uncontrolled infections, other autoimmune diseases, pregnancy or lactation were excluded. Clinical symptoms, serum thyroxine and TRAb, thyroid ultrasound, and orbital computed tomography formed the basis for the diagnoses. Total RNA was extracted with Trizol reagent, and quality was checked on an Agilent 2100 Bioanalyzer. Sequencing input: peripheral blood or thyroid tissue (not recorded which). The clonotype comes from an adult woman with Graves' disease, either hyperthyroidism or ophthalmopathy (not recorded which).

The CDR3 has the sequence CASSSLVGTSGRGTQYF. The base sequence is TGTGCCAGCAGCTCCCTAGTAGGGACTAGCGGGAGAGGGACCCAGTACTTC. The sequence joins TRBV7-9 to TRBJ2-5; 14 of the junction bases match TRBD2. The CDR3, cysteine through phenylalanine, is 17 amino acids long. Only CDR3 DNA remains: 51 bases, in frame from the first base. Here V drops 4 bases and J drops 7 bases, and the junction holds 11 bases not matched to any gene. CDR1 and CDR2, looked up from the germline V gene (reference sequence), are SEHNR and FQNEAQ.